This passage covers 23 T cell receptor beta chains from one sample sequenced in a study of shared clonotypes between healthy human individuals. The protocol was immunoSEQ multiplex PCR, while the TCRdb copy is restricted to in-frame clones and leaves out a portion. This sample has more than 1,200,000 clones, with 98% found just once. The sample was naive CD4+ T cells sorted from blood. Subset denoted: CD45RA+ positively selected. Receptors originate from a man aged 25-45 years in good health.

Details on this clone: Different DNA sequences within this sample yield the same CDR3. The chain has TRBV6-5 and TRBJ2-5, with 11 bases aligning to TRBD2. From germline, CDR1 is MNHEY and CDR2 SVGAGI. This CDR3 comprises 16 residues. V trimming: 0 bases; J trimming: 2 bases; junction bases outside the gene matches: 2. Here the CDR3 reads CASSYSLAGAQETQYF. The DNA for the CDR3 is TGTGCCAGCAGTTACTCACTAGCGGGAGCACAAGAGACCCAGTACTTC.

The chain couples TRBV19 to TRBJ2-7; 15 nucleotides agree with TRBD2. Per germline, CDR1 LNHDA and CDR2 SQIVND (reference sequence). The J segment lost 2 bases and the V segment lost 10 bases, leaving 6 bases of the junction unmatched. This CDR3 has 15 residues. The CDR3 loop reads CATLGLAGGTYEQYF. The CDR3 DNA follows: TGTGCCACCCTGGGACTAGCGGGAGGTACCTACGAGCAGTACTTC.

The CDR3 region has the DNA TGTGCCAGCAGTGCGGAGGCTAACACTGAAGCTTTCTTT. It yields the protein CASSAEANTEAFF. This sequence joins TRBV2 and TRBJ1-1; D gene unclear. The germline V and J ends were trimmed by 4 bases and 2 bases, with 8 bases remaining between them. The CDR3 has 13 amino acids. Germline-derived CDR1 and CDR2 are SNHLY and FYNNEI.

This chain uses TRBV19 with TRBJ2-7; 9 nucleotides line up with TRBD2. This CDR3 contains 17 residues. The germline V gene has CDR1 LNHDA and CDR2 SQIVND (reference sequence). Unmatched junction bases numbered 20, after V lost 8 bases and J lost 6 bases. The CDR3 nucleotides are TGTGCCAGTCGCCGCGGTCCTAGCGGGATTTTCGAAGGCGAGCAGTACTTC. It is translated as CASRRGPSGIFEGEQYF.

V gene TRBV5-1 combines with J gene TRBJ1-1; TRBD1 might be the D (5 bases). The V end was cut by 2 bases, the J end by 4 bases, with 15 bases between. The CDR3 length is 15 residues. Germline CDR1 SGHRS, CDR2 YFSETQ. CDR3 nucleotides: TGCGCCAGCAGCTTATTCCAGGGTGAGGGCACTGAAGCTTTCTTT. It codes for CASSLFQGEGTEAFF.

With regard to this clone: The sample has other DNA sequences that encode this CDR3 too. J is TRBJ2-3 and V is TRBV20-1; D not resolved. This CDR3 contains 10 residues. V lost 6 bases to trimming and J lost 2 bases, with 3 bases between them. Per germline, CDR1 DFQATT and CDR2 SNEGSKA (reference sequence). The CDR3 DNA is TGCAGTGCGCCCACAGATACGCAGTATTTT. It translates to CSAPTDTQYF.

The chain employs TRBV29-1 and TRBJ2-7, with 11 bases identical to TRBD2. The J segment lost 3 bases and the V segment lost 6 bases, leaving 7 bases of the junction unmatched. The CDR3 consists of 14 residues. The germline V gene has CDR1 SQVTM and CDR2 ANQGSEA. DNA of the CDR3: TGCAGCGTGAAGCCGCTAGCGGGAGGCTACGAGCAGTACTTC. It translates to CSVKPLAGGYEQYF.

DNA of the CDR3: TGTGCCAGCCGAACCTCTTCCGGGAGCTCCTACAATGAGCAGTTCTTC. Protein: CASRTSSGSSYNEQFF. V and J are TRBV7-9 and TRBJ2-1; perhaps TRBD2 as D (6 bases). In germline, CDR1 is SEHNR, CDR2 FQNEAQ (reference sequence). This CDR3 region has 16 residues. V lost 8 bases and J lost 0, with 17 bases in between.

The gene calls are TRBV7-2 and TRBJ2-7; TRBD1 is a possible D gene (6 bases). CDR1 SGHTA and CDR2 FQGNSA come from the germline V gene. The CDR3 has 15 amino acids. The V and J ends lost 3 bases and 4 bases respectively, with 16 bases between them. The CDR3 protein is CASSFLGAKAYEQYF. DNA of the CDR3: TGTGCCAGCAGCTTTCTGGGGGCCAAGGCTTACGAGCAGTACTTC.

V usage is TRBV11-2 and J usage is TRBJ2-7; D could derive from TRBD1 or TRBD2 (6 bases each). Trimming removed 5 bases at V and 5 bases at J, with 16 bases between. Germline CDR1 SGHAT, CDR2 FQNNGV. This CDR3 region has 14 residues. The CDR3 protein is CASSPLYGGDEQYF. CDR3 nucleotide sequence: TGTGCCAGCAGCCCCCTTTACGGGGGCGACGAGCAGTACTTC.

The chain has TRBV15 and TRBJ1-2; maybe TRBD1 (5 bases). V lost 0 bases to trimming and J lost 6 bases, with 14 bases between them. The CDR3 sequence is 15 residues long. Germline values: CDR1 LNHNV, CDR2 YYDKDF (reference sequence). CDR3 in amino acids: CATSRDGRAVDGYTF. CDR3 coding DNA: TGTGCCACCAGCAGAGATGGCAGGGCTGTAGATGGCTACACCTTC.

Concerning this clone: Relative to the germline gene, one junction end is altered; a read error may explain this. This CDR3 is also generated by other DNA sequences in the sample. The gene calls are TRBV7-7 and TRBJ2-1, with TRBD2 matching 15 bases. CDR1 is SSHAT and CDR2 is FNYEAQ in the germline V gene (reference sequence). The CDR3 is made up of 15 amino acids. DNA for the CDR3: TGTGCTAGCAGCGTAGGACTAGCGGGAGGGAATGAGCAGTTCTTC. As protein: CASSVGLAGGNEQFF.

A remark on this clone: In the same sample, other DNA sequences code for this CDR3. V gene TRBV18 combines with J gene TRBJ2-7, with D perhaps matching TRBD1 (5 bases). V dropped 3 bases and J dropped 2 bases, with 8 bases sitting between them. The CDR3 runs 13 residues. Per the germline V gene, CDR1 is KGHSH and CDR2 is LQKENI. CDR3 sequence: CASSPAGTYEQYF. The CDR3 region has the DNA TGTGCCAGCTCACCGGCAGGGACCTACGAGCAGTACTTC.

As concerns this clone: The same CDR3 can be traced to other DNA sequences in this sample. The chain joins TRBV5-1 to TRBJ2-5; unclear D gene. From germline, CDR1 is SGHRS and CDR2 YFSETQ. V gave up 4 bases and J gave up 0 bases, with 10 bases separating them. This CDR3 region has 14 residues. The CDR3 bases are TGCGCCAGCAGCCTTGGAGCGTACCAAGAGACCCAGTACTTC. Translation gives CASSLGAYQETQYF.

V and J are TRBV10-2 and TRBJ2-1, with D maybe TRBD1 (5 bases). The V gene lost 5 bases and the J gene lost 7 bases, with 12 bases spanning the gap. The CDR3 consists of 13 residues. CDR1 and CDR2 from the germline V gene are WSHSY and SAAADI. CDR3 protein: CASSSTPGNEQFF. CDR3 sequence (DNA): TGCGCCAGCAGTTCCACCCCAGGGAATGAGCAGTTCTTC.

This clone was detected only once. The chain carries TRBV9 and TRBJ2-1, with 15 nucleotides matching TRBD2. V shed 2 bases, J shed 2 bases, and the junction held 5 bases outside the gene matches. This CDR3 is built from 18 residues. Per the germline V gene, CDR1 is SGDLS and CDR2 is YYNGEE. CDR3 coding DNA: TGTGCCAGCAGCGTGGGGACTAGCGGGAGGCAGACCTACAATGAGCAGTTCTTC. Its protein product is CASSVGTSGRQTYNEQFF.

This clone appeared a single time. The CDR3 coding sequence is TGTGCCAGCAGTTCCCCCCCGGGGACCCAGTACTTC. It specifies CASSSPPGTQYF. The chain links TRBV28 to TRBJ2-5, with D unclear. CDR3 length: 12 residues. Germline lookup yields CDR1 MDHEN and CDR2 SYDVKM. The V and J ends lost 4 bases and 7 bases respectively, with 10 bases between them.

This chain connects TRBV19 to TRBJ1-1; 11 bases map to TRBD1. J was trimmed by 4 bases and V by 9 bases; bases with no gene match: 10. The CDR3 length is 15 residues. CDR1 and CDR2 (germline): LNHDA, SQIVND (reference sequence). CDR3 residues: CASEGQGGFFTEAFF. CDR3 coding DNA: TGTGCCAGCGAGGGACAGGGGGGGTTTTTCACTGAAGCTTTCTTT.

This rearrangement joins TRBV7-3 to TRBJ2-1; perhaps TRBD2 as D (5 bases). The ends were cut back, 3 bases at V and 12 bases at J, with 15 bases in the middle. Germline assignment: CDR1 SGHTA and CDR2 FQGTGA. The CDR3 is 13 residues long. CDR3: CASSFRAAGGQFF. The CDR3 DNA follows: TGTGCCAGCAGCTTCCGTGCGGCGGGTGGGCAGTTCTTC.

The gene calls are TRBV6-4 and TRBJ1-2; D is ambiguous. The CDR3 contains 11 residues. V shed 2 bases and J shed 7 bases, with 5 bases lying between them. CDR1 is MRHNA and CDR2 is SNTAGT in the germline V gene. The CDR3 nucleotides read TGTGCCAGCAGTGACAGGTTTGGCTACACCTTC. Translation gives CASSDRFGYTF.

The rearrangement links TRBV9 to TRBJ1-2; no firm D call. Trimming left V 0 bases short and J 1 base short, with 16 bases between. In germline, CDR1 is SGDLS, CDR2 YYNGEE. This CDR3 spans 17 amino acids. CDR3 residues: CASSVAASPDGNYGYTF. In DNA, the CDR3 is TGTGCCAGCAGCGTAGCGGCCAGCCCGGACGGTAACTATGGCTACACCTTC.

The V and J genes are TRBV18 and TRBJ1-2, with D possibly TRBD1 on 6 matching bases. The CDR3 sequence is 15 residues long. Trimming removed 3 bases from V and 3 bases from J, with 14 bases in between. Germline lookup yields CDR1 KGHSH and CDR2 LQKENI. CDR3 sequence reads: CASSPTGPSDYGYTF. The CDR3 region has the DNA TGTGCCAGCTCACCTACAGGGCCGAGCGACTATGGCTACACCTTC.

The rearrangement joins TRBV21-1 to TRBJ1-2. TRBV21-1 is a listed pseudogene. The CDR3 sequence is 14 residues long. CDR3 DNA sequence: TGTGCCAGCAGCACCCTGGACCGGGACTATGGCTACACCTTC. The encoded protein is CASSTLDRDYGYTF.